Below, 15 T cell receptor beta chains from the same sample are listed, as sequenced in a study of beta chain features in type 1 diabetes. Expressed TCRB transcripts were sequenced because the entire RNA isolate underwent reverse transcription. The data were produced by immunoSEQ multiplex PCR, yet TCRdb's version contains in-frame clones alone and is incomplete. Counted here are hundreds of thousands of clones, roughly 30% occurring once; the ten biggest clones make up roughly 0.066%. Material for sequencing was naive CD4+ T cells from blood. The receptors shown here come from a man aged 18 to 29 in good health.

The chain recombines TRBV2 with TRBJ2-1, with 7 bases fitting TRBD2. The germline gives CDR1 SNHLY, CDR2 FYNNEI. Trimming cost V 6 bases and J 9 bases; bases outside gene matches: 11. CDR3 length: 14 amino acids. The DNA for the CDR3 is TGTGCCAGCAGGTTTCTGCGGGAGAGCGGTGAGCAGTTCTTC. Residues: CASRFLRESGEQFF. The full variable domain, completed using reference TRBV2 and TRBJ2-1, is EPEVTQTPSHQVTQMGQEVILRCVPISNHLYFYWYRQILGQKVEFLVSFYNNEISEKSEIFDDQFSVERPDGSNFTLKIRSTKLEDSAMYFCASRFLRESGEQFFGPGTRLTVL.

This clone was seen a few times. This chain joins TRBV5-1 and TRBJ2-1, with TRBD2 matching 9 bases. Germline-derived CDR1 and CDR2 are SGHRS and YFSETQ. Unmatched junction bases numbered 2, after V lost 0 bases and J lost 4 bases. The CDR3 is made up of 15 amino acids. CDR3 DNA sequence: TGCGCCAGCAGCTTGGCGACTAGCGGATACAATGAGCAGTTCTTC. Protein product: CASSLATSGYNEQFF.

A few counts support this clone. DNA for the CDR3: TGCAGCGTTGACCCTCCAGGGTCCTCAAACACTGAAGCTTTCTTT. Its translation: CSVDPPGSSNTEAFF. The V call is TRBV29-1, the J call TRBJ1-1; perhaps TRBD1 as D (5 bases). V was clipped by 3 bases and J by 2 bases, with 16 bases between them. This CDR3 spans 15 amino acids. Germline loops: CDR1 SQVTM, CDR2 ANQGSEA.

The sample holds a few counts of this clone. The genes are TRBV29-1 and TRBJ2-6; D not certain. The V and J ends lost 4 bases and 3 bases respectively, with 16 bases between them. The length of the CDR3 is 16 residues. Germline CDR1 reads SQVTM; CDR2 reads ANQGSEA. The CDR3 is CSVVSRPPGGANVLTF. The CDR3, as DNA: TGCAGCGTTGTCTCGCGCCCGCCCGGTGGGGCCAACGTCCTGACTTTC.

This chain uses TRBV9 with TRBJ2-1; 12 bases are shared with TRBD2. Trimming cost V 3 bases and J 5 bases; bases outside gene matches: 3. The germline V gene has CDR1 SGDLS and CDR2 YYNGEE. The CDR3 loop spans 15 amino acids. The CDR3 sequence is CASSARLAGDNEQFF. The DNA of the CDR3 is TGTGCCAGCAGCGCCAGACTAGCGGGAGACAATGAGCAGTTCTTC.

This clone has only a few counts. The rearrangement uses TRBV29-1 and TRBJ2-7; TRBD1 is a possible D gene (6 bases). This CDR3 has 11 amino acids. From germline, CDR1 is SQVTM and CDR2 ANQGSEA. The germline V and J ends were trimmed by 3 bases and 5 bases, with 8 bases remaining between them. CDR3 DNA sequence: TGCAGCGTTGACAGGGGTAACGAGCAGTACTTC. It yields the protein CSVDRGNEQYF.

V is TRBV28 and J is TRBJ1-2, with 7 bases that match TRBD1. Germline CDR1 reads MDHEN; CDR2 reads SYDVKM. The V and J ends lost 6 bases and 3 bases, in that order; junction bases with no gene match: 7. The CDR3 length is 14 residues. The CDR3 loop reads CASRRRGADYGYTF. The CDR3 DNA follows: TGTGCCAGCAGACGCAGGGGGGCGGACTATGGCTACACCTTC.

The chain carries TRBV27 and TRBJ1-5, with 7 bases aligning to TRBD1. V lost 5 bases, J lost 0 bases, and 4 bases stayed unmatched. This CDR3 has 15 residues. Germline V gene lookup returns CDR1 MNHEY and CDR2 SMNVEV (reference sequence). CDR3 amino acids: CASSPRQGSNQPQHF. CDR3 nucleotides: TGTGCCAGCAGTCCAAGACAGGGTAGCAATCAGCCCCAGCATTTT.

The chain couples TRBV25-1 to TRBJ2-3; tentatively, D is TRBD2 (5 bases). This CDR3 contains 13 residues. The V gene lost 1 base and the J gene lost 5 bases, with 7 bases spanning the gap. Per germline, CDR1 MGHDK and CDR2 SYGVNS. The CDR3 DNA is TGTGCCAGCAGTGAATGGGCGGGAGATACGCAGTATTTT. It yields the protein CASSEWAGDTQYF. The full variable domain, in which reference TRBV25-1 and TRBJ2-3 provide the parts outside the CDR3, is EADIYQTPRYLVIGTGKKITLECSQTMGHDKMYWYQQDPGMELHLIHYSYGVNSTEKGDLSSESTVSRIRTEHFPLTLESARPSHTSQYLCASSEWAGDTQYFGPGTRLTVL.

The chain carries TRBV30 and TRBJ2-1; D may match TRBD1 or TRBD2 (5 bases each). CDR3 length: 14 residues. Germline assignment: CDR1 GTSNPN and CDR2 SVGIG (reference sequence). V was clipped by 4 bases and J by 2 bases, with 12 bases between them. Written as DNA, the CDR3 is TGTGCCTGGAAGGGGCCGGGACCCTACAATGAGCAGTTCTTC. Its protein is CAWKGPGPYNEQFF.

This chain connects TRBV30 to TRBJ1-1; 7 bases agree with TRBD1. This CDR3 has 12 amino acids. The V gene end was trimmed by 0 bases and the J gene end by 6 bases; junction bases not matched to a gene: 1. The germline V gene encodes CDR1 GTSNPN and CDR2 SVGIG (reference sequence). The CDR3 sequence is CAWSVGGPEAFF. CDR3 DNA: TGTGCCTGGAGTGTAGGGGGCCCTGAAGCTTTCTTT.

The CDR3 spells CAWSPFGRQPVSEQYF. In DNA form, the CDR3 reads TGTGCCTGGAGTCCTTTTGGTCGACAACCCGTGAGCGAGCAGTACTTC. The chain carries TRBV30 and TRBJ2-7; D gene unclear. The CDR3 contains 16 residues. Trimming stripped 2 bases from V and 6 bases from J, with 23 bases between. Germline lookup yields CDR1 GTSNPN and CDR2 SVGIG (reference sequence).

In its sample, this clone was seen once. The rearrangement joins TRBV14 to TRBJ2-3; weak D call: TRBD1 (6 bases). Germline assignment: CDR1 SGHDN and CDR2 FVKESK. CDR3 length: 16 residues. The germline V and J ends were trimmed by 4 bases and 2 bases, with 16 bases remaining between them. This chain's CDR3 is CASSRGRGPPTDTQYF. In nucleotides, the CDR3 is TGTGCCAGCAGCCGGGGCAGGGGCCCCCCCACAGATACGCAGTATTTT.

The V call is TRBV30, the J call TRBJ2-7; 9 bases line up with TRBD1. J lost 5 bases, V lost 7 bases, and 6 bases had no gene match. Germline V gene lookup returns CDR1 GTSNPN and CDR2 SVGIG (reference sequence). The length of the CDR3 is 12 residues. The CDR3 region has the DNA TGTGCCTTTGACAGGGGGAGCGACGAGCAGTACTTC. It is translated as CAFDRGSDEQYF.

V usage is TRBV6-5 and J usage is TRBJ2-3, with 11 bases that match TRBD2. After removal of 7 bases from V and 2 bases from J, the junction contained 5 bases not matched to a gene. The germline V gene encodes CDR1 MNHEY and CDR2 SVGAGI. The CDR3 length is 15 residues. CDR3 loop: CASTLAGGVTDTQYF. CDR3 nucleotides: TGTGCCAGCACTTTAGCGGGAGGGGTCACAGATACGCAGTATTTT.